These T cell receptor beta chains were read from a single sample in a study of OX40 agonist ivuxolimab in advanced cancers. Here immunoSEQ multiplex PCR was the method, and the copy in TCRdb shows in-frame clones only, minus some. The sample holds tens of thousands of clones, roughly 77% seen once. The specimen was CD4+ or CD8+ T cells sorted from blood, collected in a trial of the OX40 agonist ivuxolimab. All receptors come from an adult with an advanced solid tumor such as melanoma, head and neck, liver or kidney cancer. Each CDR3 is given with its conserved first and last residue. The D gene is left open where the match is weak. Size is stated for part of the rows, as once, few or many counts, or as a class when the clone is expanded.

NA TRBJ2-2 TRBV7-7 few 14 CASSLGGGTGELFF TGTGCCAGCAGCTTGGGGGGCGGGACCGGGGAGCTGTTTTTT
NA TRBJ2-7 TRBV10-3 NA 11 CAISDPYEQYF TGTGCCATCAGCGACCCCTACGAGCAGTACTTC
NA TRBJ2-2 TRBV19 NA 16 CASSIPRAGNTGELFF TGTGCCAGTAGTATCCCCAGGGCGGGGAACACCGGGGAGCTGTTTTTT
NA TRBJ2-2 TRBV28 NA 14 CASSILLNTGELFF TGTGCCAGCAGTATCCTTTTGAACACCGGGGAGCTGTTTTTT
NA TRBJ1-1 TRBV5-1 NA 14 CASRTQGFNTEAFF TGCGCCAGCAGGACGCAGGGGTTCAACACTGAAGCTTTCTTT
TRBD1 TRBJ2-3 TRBV19 NA 16 CASSQTWDRGADTQYF TGTGCCAGTAGCCAGACGTGGGACAGGGGAGCAGATACGCAGTATTTT
NA TRBJ1-5 TRBV19 NA 14 CASSTTGPNQPQHF TGTGCCAGTAGTACCACAGGGCCCAATCAGCCCCAGCATTTT
NA TRBJ2-3 TRBV5-1 NA 13 CASSLARRDTQYF TGCGCCAGCAGCTTGGCCAGAAGGGATACGCAGTATTTT
NA TRBJ1-3 TRBV6-5 NA 13 CASSFGTGNTIYF TGTGCCAGCAGTTTCGGTACTGGAAACACCATATATTTT
NA TRBJ1-1 TRBV19 few 13 CASSLNRETEAFF TGTGCCAGTAGCCTCAACCGGGAGACTGAAGCTTTCTTT
NA TRBJ1-5 TRBV11-2 few 14 CASSPLDSNQPQHF TGTGCCAGCAGCCCCCTTGATAGCAATCAGCCCCAGCATTTT
NA TRBJ2-7 TRBV6-5 few 13 CASRGGGAYEQYF TGTGCCAGCAGGGGAGGGGGCGCCTACGAGCAGTACTTC
NA TRBJ1-5 TRBV12-5 NA 11 CASGLQQPQHF TGTGCTAGTGGTTTGCAACAGCCCCAGCATTTT
NA TRBJ1-6 TRBV27 NA 16 CASSLYDRAYNSPLHF TGTGCCAGCAGTTTATACGACAGAGCCTATAATTCACCCCTCCACTTT
NA TRBJ1-5 TRBV6-1 NA 14 CASSADSVTQPQHF TGTGCCAGCAGTGCGGACAGCGTCACCCAGCCCCAGCATTTT
NA TRBJ2-5 TRBV2 NA 15 CASSEGKALGETQYF TGTGCCAGCAGTGAAGGAAAGGCCCTCGGAGAGACCCAGTACTTC
TRBD1 TRBJ1-2 TRBV2 NA 17 CASPVVGTGSIPDGYTF TGTGCCAGCCCCGTCGTGGGGACAGGGTCAATCCCGGACGGCTACACCTTC
NA TRBJ2-1 TRBV19 NA 14 CASSIGAGSDEQFF TGTGCCAGTAGTATCGGGGCAGGGAGCGATGAGCAGTTCTTC
TRBD1 TRBJ1-6 TRBV6-5 NA 13 CASRGTDNSPLHF TGTGCCAGCAGGGGGACAGATAATTCACCCCTCCACTTT
NA TRBJ2-5 TRBV5-1 NA 14 CASSLGQAEETQYF TGCGCCAGCAGCTTGGGTCAGGCGGAGGAGACCCAGTACTTC
NA TRBJ1-5 TRBV5-5 NA 16 CASSLETAYSNQPQHF TGTGCCAGCAGCTTGGAGACAGCTTATAGCAATCAGCCCCAGCATTTT
NA TRBJ1-3 TRBV7-9 NA 14 CASAPGTSGNTIYF TGTGCCAGCGCCCCAGGGACGTCTGGAAACACCATATATTTT